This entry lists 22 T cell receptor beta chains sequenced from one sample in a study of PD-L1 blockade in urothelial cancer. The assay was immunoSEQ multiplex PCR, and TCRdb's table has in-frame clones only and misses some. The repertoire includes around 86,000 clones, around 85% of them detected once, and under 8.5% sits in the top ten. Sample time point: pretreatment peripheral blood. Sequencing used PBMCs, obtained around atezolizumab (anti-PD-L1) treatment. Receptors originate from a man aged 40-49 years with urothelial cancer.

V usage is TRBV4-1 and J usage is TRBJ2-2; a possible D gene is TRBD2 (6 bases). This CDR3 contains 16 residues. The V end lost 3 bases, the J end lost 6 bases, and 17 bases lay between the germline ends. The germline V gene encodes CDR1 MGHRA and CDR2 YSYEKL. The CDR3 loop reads CASSHAGRGKAGELFF. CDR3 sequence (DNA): TGCGCCAGCAGCCATGCGGGGCGAGGAAAAGCCGGGGAGCTGTTTTTT.

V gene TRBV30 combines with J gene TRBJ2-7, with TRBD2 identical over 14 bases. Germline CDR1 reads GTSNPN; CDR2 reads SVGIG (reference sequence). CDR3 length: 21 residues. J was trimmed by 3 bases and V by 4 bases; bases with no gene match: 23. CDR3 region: CAWKPGHWGLAGESKDYEQYF. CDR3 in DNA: TGTGCCTGGAAACCGGGACATTGGGGACTAGCGGGAGAATCTAAAGACTACGAGCAGTACTTC.

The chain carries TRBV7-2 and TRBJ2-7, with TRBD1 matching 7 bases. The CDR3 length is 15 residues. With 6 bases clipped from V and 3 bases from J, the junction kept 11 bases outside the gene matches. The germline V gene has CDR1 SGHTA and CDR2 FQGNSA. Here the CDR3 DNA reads TGTGCCAGCAGAGTCCAGACAGGGAACGTCTACGAGCAGTACTTC. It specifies CASRVQTGNVYEQYF.

This chain's CDR3 is CASSPPKTVNTEAFF. The CDR3 nucleotides read TGTGCCAGCTCACCACCGAAAACGGTCAACACTGAAGCTTTCTTT. This chain uses TRBV18 with TRBJ1-1, with D unresolved. Looked up from germline, CDR1 is KGHSH and CDR2 is LQKENI. This CDR3 is built from 15 residues. V was clipped by 0 bases and J by 2 bases, with 10 bases between them.

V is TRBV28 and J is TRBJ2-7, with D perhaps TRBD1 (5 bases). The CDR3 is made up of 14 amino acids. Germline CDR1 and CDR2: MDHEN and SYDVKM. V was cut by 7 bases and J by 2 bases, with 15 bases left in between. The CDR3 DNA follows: TGTGCCAGCAAAAGGGGCGGCAGGGCCTACGAGCAGTACTTC. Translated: CASKRGGRAYEQYF.

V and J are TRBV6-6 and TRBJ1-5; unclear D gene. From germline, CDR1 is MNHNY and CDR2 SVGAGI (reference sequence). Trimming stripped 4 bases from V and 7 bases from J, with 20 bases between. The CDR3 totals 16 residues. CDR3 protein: CASSSLEGSVYQPQHF. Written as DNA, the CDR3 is TGTGCCAGCAGTTCCCTCGAGGGATCAGTATACCAGCCCCAGCATTTT.

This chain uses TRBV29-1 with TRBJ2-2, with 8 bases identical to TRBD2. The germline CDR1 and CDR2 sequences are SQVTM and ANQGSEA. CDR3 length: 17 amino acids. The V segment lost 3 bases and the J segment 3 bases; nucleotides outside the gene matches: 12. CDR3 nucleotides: TGCAGCGTTGAGGGAGGACAGAGCGGGAGTTACACCGGGGAGCTGTTTTTT. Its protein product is CSVEGGQSGSYTGELFF.

CDR3 bases: TGTGCCAGCAGTCGAGGGAGGGGCGGACGTCTGACAGATACGCAGTATTTT. It codes for CASSRGRGGRLTDTQYF. The chain couples TRBV28 to TRBJ2-3; 7 nucleotides agree with TRBD2. Germline CDR1 is MDHEN and CDR2 is SYDVKM. This CDR3 is built from 17 residues. The V gene end was trimmed by 5 bases and the J gene end by 3 bases; junction bases not matched to a gene: 14.

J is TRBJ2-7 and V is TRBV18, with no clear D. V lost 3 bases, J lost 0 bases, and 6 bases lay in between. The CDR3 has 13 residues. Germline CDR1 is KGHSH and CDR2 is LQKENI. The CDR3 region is CASSPESSYEQYF. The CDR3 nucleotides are TGTGCCAGCTCACCCGAGAGCTCCTACGAGCAGTACTTC.

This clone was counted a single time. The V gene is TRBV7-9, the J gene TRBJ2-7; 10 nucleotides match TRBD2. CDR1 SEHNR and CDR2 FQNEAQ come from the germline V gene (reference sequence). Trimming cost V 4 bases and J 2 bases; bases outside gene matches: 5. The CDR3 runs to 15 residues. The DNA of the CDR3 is TGTGCCAGCAGCTCATGGACTAGCGGAACCTACGAGCAGTACTTC. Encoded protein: CASSSWTSGTYEQYF.

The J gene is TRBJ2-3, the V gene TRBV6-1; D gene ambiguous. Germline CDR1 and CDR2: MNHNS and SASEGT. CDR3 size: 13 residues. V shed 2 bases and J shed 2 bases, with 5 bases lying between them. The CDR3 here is CASSEQVTDTQYF. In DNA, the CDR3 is TGTGCCAGCAGTGAACAGGTCACAGATACGCAGTATTTT.

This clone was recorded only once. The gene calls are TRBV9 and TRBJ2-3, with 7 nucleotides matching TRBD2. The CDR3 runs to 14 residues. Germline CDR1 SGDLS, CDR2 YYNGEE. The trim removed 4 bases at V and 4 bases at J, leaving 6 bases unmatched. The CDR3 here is CASSFGLDSDTQYF. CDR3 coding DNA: TGTGCCAGCAGCTTTGGACTAGACTCAGATACGCAGTATTTT.

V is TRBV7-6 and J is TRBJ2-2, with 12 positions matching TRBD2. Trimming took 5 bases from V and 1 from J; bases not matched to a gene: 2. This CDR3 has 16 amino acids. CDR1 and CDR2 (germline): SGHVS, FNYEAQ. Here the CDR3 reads CASSVLAGGNTGELFF. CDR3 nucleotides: TGTGCCAGCAGCGTACTAGCGGGAGGGAACACCGGGGAGCTGTTTTTT.

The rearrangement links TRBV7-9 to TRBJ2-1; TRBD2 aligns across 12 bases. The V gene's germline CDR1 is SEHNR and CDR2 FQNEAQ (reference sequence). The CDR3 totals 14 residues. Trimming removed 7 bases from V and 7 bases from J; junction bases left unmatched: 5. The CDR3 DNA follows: TGTGCCAGCACGCTAGCGGGAGGGACGAATGAGCAGTTCTTC. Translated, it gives CASTLAGGTNEQFF.

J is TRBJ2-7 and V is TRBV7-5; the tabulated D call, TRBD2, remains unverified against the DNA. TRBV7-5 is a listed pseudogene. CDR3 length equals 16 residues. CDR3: CARSPSGLAGVHEQYF. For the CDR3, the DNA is TGTGCCAGAAGCCCCTCAGGACTAGCGGGAGTCCACGAGCAGTACTTC.

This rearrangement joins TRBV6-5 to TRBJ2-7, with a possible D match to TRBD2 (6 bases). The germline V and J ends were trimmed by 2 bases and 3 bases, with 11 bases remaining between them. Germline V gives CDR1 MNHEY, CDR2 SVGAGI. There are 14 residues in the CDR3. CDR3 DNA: TGTGCCAGCAGTTACGGGCTTAGCGGCTACGAGCAGTACTTC. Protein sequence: CASSYGLSGYEQYF.

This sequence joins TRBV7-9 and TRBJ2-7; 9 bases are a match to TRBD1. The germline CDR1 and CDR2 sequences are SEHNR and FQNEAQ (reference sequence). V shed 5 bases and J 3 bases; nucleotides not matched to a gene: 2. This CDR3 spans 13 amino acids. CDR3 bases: TGTGCCAGCAGCCCGGGACAGGGCTACGAGCAGTACTTC. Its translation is CASSPGQGYEQYF.

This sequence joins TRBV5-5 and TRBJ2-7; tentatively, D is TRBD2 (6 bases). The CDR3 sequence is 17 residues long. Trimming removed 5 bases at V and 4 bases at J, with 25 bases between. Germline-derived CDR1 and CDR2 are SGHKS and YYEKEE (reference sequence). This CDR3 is CASRTTTGKAGSYEQYF. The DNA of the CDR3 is TGTGCCAGCAGAACAACGACCGGAAAGGCGGGATCTTACGAGCAGTACTTC.

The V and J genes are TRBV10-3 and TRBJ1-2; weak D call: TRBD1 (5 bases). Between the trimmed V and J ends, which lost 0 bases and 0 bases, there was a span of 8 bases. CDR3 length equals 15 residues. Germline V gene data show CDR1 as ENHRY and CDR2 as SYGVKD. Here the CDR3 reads CAISESGRANYGYTF. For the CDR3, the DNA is TGTGCCATCAGTGAGTCGGGCAGGGCTAACTATGGCTACACCTTC.

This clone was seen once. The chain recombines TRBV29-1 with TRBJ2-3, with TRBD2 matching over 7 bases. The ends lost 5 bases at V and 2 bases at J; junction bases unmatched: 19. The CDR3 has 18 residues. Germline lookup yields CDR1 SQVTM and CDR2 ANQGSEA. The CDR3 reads CSVPWGGRSSGITDTQYF. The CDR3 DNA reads TGCAGCGTTCCCTGGGGGGGAAGGTCTAGCGGCATCACAGATACGCAGTATTTT.

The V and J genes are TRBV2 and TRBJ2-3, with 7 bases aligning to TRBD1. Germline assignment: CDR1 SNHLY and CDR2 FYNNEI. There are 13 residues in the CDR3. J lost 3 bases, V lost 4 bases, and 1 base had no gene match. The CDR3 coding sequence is TGTGCCAGCAGTGGACAGGGAACAGATACGCAGTATTTT. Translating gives CASSGQGTDTQYF.

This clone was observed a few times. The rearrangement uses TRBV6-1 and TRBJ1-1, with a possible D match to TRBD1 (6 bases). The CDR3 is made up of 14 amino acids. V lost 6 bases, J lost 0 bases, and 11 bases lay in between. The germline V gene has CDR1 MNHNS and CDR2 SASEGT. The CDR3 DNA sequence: TGTGCCAGCAGGCCTACAGGGTTGAACACTGAAGCTTTCTTT. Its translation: CASRPTGLNTEAFF.